The clone carrying this T cell receptor beta chain has only one observation. Its matching antigen is unknown. One junction end does not reproduce the germline sequence, and a read error may be involved. CDR3 and TCR beta VDJ profiling relied on a genomic DNA template. TCRdb reprocessed the reads via MiXCR and lists one record per CDR3 protein. The sample has fewer than 150,000 distinct CDR3 sequences, around 48% seen once. This CDR3 spans 8 amino acids. CDR1 DFQATT and CDR2 SNEGSKA come from the germline V gene (reference sequence). These data belong to a study of CD8+CD57+ T cells in acquired aplastic anemia. Study-wide background: Mean yield of DNA from sorted CD4+ and CD8+ cells was about 3.2 ug.

General study findings and limits: Any difference that existed in CD8+ Simpson's diversity between patients and controls was not significant.

The sequence derives from a human donor in good health, serving as a control. The chain employs TRBV20-1 and TRBJ1-1; D is ambiguous. What was sequenced was sorted CD4+, CD8+, or CD8+CD57+ T cells (not recorded which) from PBMCs. The CDR3 bases are TGCAGTGCTAGAGCAAAGAACTGG. It is translated as CSARAKNW.